The rows below give T cell receptor beta chains drawn from one sample of a study of OX40 agonist ivuxolimab in advanced cancers. The table came from immunoSEQ multiplex PCR; TCRdb's copy has only in-frame clones and leaves some out. Here the sample spans 78,000 or so clones, 92% being singletons. This material consisted of CD4+ or CD8+ T cells sorted from blood, taken in a trial of the OX40 agonist ivuxolimab. Source of these receptors: an adult with an advanced solid tumor such as melanoma, head and neck, liver or kidney cancer. The CDR3 runs from the conserved cysteine through the conserved F or W. The D gene is left open where the match is weak. Size values are once, few and many counts, or a class for expanded clones, and some rows have none.

J gene: TRBJ2-1
V gene: TRBV18
clone size: once
D gene: NA
CDR3 protein: CASSLDLADEQFF
CDR3 DNA: TGTGCCAGCTCACTGGACTTAGCCGATGAGCAGTTCTTC

J gene: TRBJ1-6
V gene: TRBV7-2
clone size: NA
D gene: TRBD1
CDR3 protein: CASSTGTEVSSYNSPLHF
CDR3 DNA: TGTGCCAGCAGCACGGGGACAGAAGTCAGCTCCTATAATTCACCCCTCCACTTT

J gene: TRBJ1-1
V gene: TRBV30
clone size: NA
D gene: TRBD1
CDR3 protein: CAWGGQLNTEAFF
CDR3 DNA: TGTGCCTGGGGGGGACAGTTGAACACTGAAGCTTTCTTT

J gene: TRBJ2-1
V gene: TRBV19
clone size: NA
D gene: NA
CDR3 protein: CASTNQGLRVDEQFF
CDR3 DNA: TGTGCCAGTACCAACCAAGGATTAAGGGTCGATGAGCAGTTCTTC

J gene: TRBJ1-2
V gene: TRBV7-6
clone size: NA
D gene: TRBD1
CDR3 protein: CASSPRQGSNYGYTF
CDR3 DNA: TGTGCCAGCAGCCCCCGACAGGGGTCTAACTATGGCTACACCTTC

J gene: TRBJ1-4
V gene: TRBV5-1
clone size: NA
D gene: TRBD1
CDR3 protein: CASSTGQGAANEKLFF
CDR3 DNA: TGCGCCAGCAGCACGGGACAGGGGGCAGCTAATGAAAAACTGTTTTTT

J gene: TRBJ2-3
V gene: TRBV7-9
clone size: NA
D gene: TRBD2
CDR3 protein: CASSTSGGSTDTQYF
CDR3 DNA: TGTGCCAGCAGCACAAGCGGGGGGAGCACAGATACGCAGTATTTT

J gene: TRBJ2-1
V gene: TRBV6-5
clone size: few
D gene: NA
CDR3 protein: CASSYYGLRVDNEQFF
CDR3 DNA: TGTGCCAGCAGTTACTATGGATTAAGGGTAGACAATGAGCAGTTCTTC

J gene: TRBJ1-3
V gene: TRBV9
clone size: NA
D gene: NA
CDR3 protein: CASSGIGESGNTIYF
CDR3 DNA: TGTGCCAGCAGCGGAATCGGAGAATCTGGAAACACCATATATTTT

J gene: TRBJ2-1
V gene: TRBV27
clone size: NA
D gene: TRBD1
CDR3 protein: CASSLRRGQGNNEQFF
CDR3 DNA: TGTGCCAGCAGTTTACGCCGCGGACAGGGAAACAATGAGCAGTTCTTC

J gene: TRBJ2-1
V gene: TRBV19
clone size: NA
D gene: TRBD2
CDR3 protein: CASSWREGGNEQFF
CDR3 DNA: TGTGCCAGTAGTTGGCGGGAGGGCGGCAATGAGCAGTTCTTC

J gene: TRBJ1-1
V gene: TRBV4-3
clone size: NA
D gene: TRBD1
CDR3 protein: CASSQRTGWNTEAFF
CDR3 DNA: TGCGCCAGCAGCCAACGGACAGGGTGGAACACTGAAGCTTTCTTT

J gene: TRBJ1-1
V gene: TRBV5-1
clone size: NA
D gene: TRBD1
CDR3 protein: CASSPGQGAEAFF
CDR3 DNA: TGCGCCAGCAGCCCGGGACAGGGGGCTGAAGCTTTCTTT

J gene: TRBJ1-1
V gene: TRBV18
clone size: NA
D gene: NA
CDR3 protein: CASSPLGGLGNTEAFF
CDR3 DNA: TGTGCCAGCTCGCCCCTGGGCGGCCTGGGGAACACTGAAGCTTTCTTT

J gene: TRBJ2-3
V gene: TRBV27
clone size: once
D gene: NA
CDR3 protein: CASSLLPSGGNTDTQYF
CDR3 DNA: TGTGCCAGCAGTTTACTCCCTTCGGGCGGTAACACAGATACGCAGTATTTT

J gene: TRBJ2-2
V gene: TRBV11-3
clone size: NA
D gene: NA
CDR3 protein: CASSLEGFKRELFF
CDR3 DNA: TGTGCCAGCAGCTTAGAGGGGTTCAAGCGGGAGCTGTTTTTT

J gene: TRBJ2-2
V gene: TRBV2
clone size: NA
D gene: TRBD2
CDR3 protein: CASRAGGTGELFF
CDR3 DNA: TGTGCCAGCAGAGCGGGAGGGACCGGGGAGCTGTTTTTT

J gene: TRBJ1-2
V gene: TRBV30
clone size: NA
D gene: TRBD1
CDR3 protein: CAWVGTGDGYTF
CDR3 DNA: TGTGCCTGGGTGGGGACAGGGGACGGCTACACCTTC

J gene: TRBJ2-7
V gene: TRBV7-9
clone size: NA
D gene: TRBD1
CDR3 protein: CASSIRQGNYEQYF
CDR3 DNA: TGTGCCAGCAGTATCCGACAGGGGAACTACGAGCAGTACTTC

J gene: TRBJ1-3
V gene: TRBV30
clone size: NA
D gene: TRBD1
CDR3 protein: CAAQVDRVSGGNTIYF
CDR3 DNA: TGTGCCGCACAAGTCGACAGGGTTTCAGGTGGAAACACCATATATTTT

J gene: TRBJ2-1
V gene: TRBV11-3
clone size: NA
D gene: TRBD2
CDR3 protein: CASSPAGTSGVNEQFF
CDR3 DNA: TGTGCCAGCAGCCCCGCCGGGACTAGCGGGGTCAATGAGCAGTTCTTC

J gene: TRBJ2-4
V gene: TRBV7-2
clone size: NA
D gene: NA
CDR3 protein: CASRPHVGDRQYF
CDR3 DNA: TGTGCCAGCCGGCCACACGTTGGGGACCGCCAGTACTTC

J gene: TRBJ1-1
V gene: TRBV30
clone size: NA
D gene: NA
CDR3 protein: CAWSSSLPPGPFF
CDR3 DNA: TGTGCCTGGAGTAGTTCCCTCCCGCCCGGGCCTTTCTTT

J gene: TRBJ2-1
V gene: TRBV18
clone size: few
D gene: TRBD1
CDR3 protein: CASSLGTGVYNEQFF
CDR3 DNA: TGTGCCAGCTCACTTGGGACAGGGGTGTACAATGAGCAGTTCTTC

J gene: TRBJ2-3
V gene: TRBV19
clone size: NA
D gene: TRBD2
CDR3 protein: CASSMRGTSGSTDTQYF
CDR3 DNA: TGTGCCAGTAGTATGAGGGGGACTAGCGGGAGCACAGATACGCAGTATTTT

J gene: TRBJ2-7
V gene: TRBV5-4
clone size: once
D gene: NA
CDR3 protein: CASSLAGQHKVQYF
CDR3 DNA: TGTGCCAGCAGCTTGGCCGGCCAACACAAGGTGCAGTACTTC

J gene: TRBJ1-5
V gene: TRBV4-1
clone size: NA
D gene: TRBD1
CDR3 protein: CASSQGFGTGGFFGNQPQHF
CDR3 DNA: TGCGCCAGCAGCCAAGGATTCGGGACAGGGGGCTTTTTTGGGAATCAGCCCCAGCATTTT

J gene: TRBJ2-1
V gene: TRBV7-2
clone size: NA
D gene: TRBD2
CDR3 protein: CASSIGLAGSEQFF
CDR3 DNA: TGTGCCAGCAGCATAGGACTAGCGGGAAGTGAGCAGTTCTTC

J gene: TRBJ2-7
V gene: TRBV19
clone size: NA
D gene: TRBD2
CDR3 protein: CASSIHEGLAGGADEQYF
CDR3 DNA: TGTGCCAGTAGTATTCACGAAGGACTAGCGGGAGGGGCAGACGAGCAGTACTTC

J gene: TRBJ2-3
V gene: TRBV7-2
clone size: NA
D gene: TRBD2
CDR3 protein: CASSLGISGTTDTQYF
CDR3 DNA: TGTGCCAGCAGCTTAGGTATTAGCGGGACCACAGATACGCAGTATTTT

J gene: TRBJ1-4
V gene: TRBV7-9
clone size: few
D gene: NA
CDR3 protein: CASSYRETEKLFF
CDR3 DNA: TGTGCCAGCAGTTACCGGGAAACTGAAAAACTGTTTTTT

J gene: TRBJ2-7
V gene: TRBV28
clone size: NA
D gene: TRBD1
CDR3 protein: CASSLFTGGRDEQYF
CDR3 DNA: TGTGCCAGCAGTTTATTTACAGGGGGCCGGGACGAGCAGTACTTC

J gene: TRBJ2-3
V gene: TRBV5-1
clone size: NA
D gene: TRBD1
CDR3 protein: CASDRTGTTSTQYF
CDR3 DNA: TGCGCCAGCGACAGGACAGGAACTACTAGTACGCAGTATTTT

J gene: TRBJ1-5
V gene: TRBV19
clone size: NA
D gene: TRBD1
CDR3 protein: CASSTKDRAGNQPQHF
CDR3 DNA: TGTGCCAGTAGTACTAAGGACAGGGCTGGCAATCAGCCCCAGCATTTT

J gene: TRBJ1-3
V gene: TRBV4-1
clone size: NA
D gene: TRBD1
CDR3 protein: CASSQDRGTGGNTIYF
CDR3 DNA: TGCGCCAGCAGCCAAGATCGGGGGACAGGGGGAAACACCATATATTTT

J gene: TRBJ1-2
V gene: TRBV5-8
clone size: NA
D gene: TRBD1
CDR3 protein: CASSLGGTAYGYTF
CDR3 DNA: TGTGCCAGCAGCTTGGGGGGGACAGCCTATGGCTACACCTTC

J gene: TRBJ2-3
V gene: TRBV11-3
clone size: NA
D gene: TRBD2
CDR3 protein: CASSTRGGGDTQYF
CDR3 DNA: TGTGCCAGCAGCACCCGGGGGGGTGGGGATACGCAGTATTTT

J gene: TRBJ1-4
V gene: TRBV19
clone size: NA
D gene: NA
CDR3 protein: CATHRTGNNEKLFF
CDR3 DNA: TGTGCCACCCACCGAACGGGGAATAATGAAAAACTGTTTTTT

J gene: TRBJ2-1
V gene: TRBV15
clone size: NA
D gene: TRBD2
CDR3 protein: CATSRGEASGRWGDEQFF
CDR3 DNA: TGTGCCACCAGCAGAGGGGAGGCTAGCGGGAGGTGGGGCGATGAGCAGTTCTTC